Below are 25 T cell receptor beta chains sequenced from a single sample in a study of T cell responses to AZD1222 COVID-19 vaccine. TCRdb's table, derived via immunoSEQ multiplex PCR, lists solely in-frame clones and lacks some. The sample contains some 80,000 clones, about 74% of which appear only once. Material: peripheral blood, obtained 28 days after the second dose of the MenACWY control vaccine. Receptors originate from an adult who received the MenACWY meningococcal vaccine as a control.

The CDR3 DNA follows: TGTGCCAGCTCACCCGGACGGATGAACACTGAAGCTTTCTTT. Translated, it gives CASSPGRMNTEAFF. The chain uses TRBV18 and TRBJ1-1, with D unresolved. This CDR3 comprises 14 residues. V was shortened by 3 bases and J by 0 bases, with 8 bases between the two germline ends. CDR1 and CDR2 (germline): KGHSH, LQKENI.

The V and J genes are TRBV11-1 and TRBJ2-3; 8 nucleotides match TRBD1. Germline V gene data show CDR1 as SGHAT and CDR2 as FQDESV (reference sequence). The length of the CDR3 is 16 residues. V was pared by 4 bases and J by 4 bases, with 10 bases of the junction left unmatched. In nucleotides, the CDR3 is TGTGCCAGCAGCTCAAGGGTGACAGGGGTCCCAGATACGCAGTATTTT. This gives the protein CASSSRVTGVPDTQYF.

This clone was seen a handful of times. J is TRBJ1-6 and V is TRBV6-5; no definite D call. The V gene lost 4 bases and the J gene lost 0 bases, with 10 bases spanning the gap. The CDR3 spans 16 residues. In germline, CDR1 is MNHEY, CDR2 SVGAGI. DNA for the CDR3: TGTGCCAGCAGTTCCCGACCGATCTCCTATAATTCACCCCTCCACTTT. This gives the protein CASSSRPISYNSPLHF.

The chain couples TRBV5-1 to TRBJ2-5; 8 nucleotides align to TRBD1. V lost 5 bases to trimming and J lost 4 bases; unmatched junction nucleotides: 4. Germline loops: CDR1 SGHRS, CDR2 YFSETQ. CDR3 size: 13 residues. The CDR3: CASRVTGAETQYF. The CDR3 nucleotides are TGCGCCAGCAGAGTGACAGGGGCAGAGACCCAGTACTTC.

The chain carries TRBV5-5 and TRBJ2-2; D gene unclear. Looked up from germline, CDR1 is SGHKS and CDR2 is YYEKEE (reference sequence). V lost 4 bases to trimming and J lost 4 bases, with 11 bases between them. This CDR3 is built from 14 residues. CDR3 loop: CASSPHSVTGELFF. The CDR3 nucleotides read TGTGCCAGCAGCCCTCACTCCGTCACCGGGGAGCTGTTTTTT. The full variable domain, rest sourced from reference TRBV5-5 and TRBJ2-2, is DAGVTQSPTHLIKTRGQQVTLRCSPISGHKSVSWYQQVLGQGPQFIFQYYEKEERGRGNFPDRFSARQFPNYSSELNVNALLLGDSALYLCASSPHSVTGELFFGEGSRLTVL.

CDR3 protein: CASSIGARRYSNQPQHF. The CDR3, as DNA: TGTGCCAGTAGTATTGGGGCCAGGAGGTATAGCAATCAGCCCCAGCATTTT. This rearrangement joins TRBV19 to TRBJ1-5; D is possibly TRBD1 (5 bases). This CDR3 has 17 residues. The V end lost 3 bases, the J end lost 0 bases, and 15 bases lay between the germline ends. Germline V gives CDR1 LNHDA, CDR2 SQIVND (reference sequence).

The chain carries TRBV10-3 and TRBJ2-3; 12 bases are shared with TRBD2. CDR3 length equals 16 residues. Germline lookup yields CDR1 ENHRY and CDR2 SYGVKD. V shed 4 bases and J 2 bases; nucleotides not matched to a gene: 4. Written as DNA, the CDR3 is TGTGCCATCAGTGGGACTAGCGGGATCCACACAGATACGCAGTATTTT. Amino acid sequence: CAISGTSGIHTDTQYF.

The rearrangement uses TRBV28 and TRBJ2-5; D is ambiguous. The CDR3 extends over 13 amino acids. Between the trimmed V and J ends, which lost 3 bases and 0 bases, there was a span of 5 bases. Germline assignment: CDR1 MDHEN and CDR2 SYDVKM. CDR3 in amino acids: CASSLRNQETQYF. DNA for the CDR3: TGTGCCAGCAGTTTGAGGAACCAAGAGACCCAGTACTTC.

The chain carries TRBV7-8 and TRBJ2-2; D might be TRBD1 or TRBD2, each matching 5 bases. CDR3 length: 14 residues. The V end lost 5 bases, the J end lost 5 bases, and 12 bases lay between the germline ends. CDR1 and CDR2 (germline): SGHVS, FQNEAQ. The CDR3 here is CASSPLGGTGELFF. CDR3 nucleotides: TGTGCCAGCAGCCCCCTTGGGGGAACCGGGGAGCTGTTTTTT.

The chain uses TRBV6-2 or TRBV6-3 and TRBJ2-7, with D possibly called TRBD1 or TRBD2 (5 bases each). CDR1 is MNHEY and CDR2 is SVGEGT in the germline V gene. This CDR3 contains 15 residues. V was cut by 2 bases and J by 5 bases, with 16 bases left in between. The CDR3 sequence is CASSYRRDVKNEQYF. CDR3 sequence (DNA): TGTGCCAGCAGTTACCGCAGGGACGTGAAGAACGAGCAGTACTTC.

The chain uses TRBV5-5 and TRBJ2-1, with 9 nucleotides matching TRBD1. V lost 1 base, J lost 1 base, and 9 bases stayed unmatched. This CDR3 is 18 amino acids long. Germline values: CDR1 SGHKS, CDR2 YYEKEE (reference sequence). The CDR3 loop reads CASSLRQGGGVSYNEQFF. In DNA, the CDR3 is TGTGCCAGCAGCTTGAGACAGGGGGGAGGAGTATCCTACAATGAGCAGTTCTTC. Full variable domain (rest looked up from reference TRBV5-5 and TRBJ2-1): DAGVTQSPTHLIKTRGQQVTLRCSPISGHKSVSWYQQVLGQGPQFIFQYYEKEERGRGNFPDRFSARQFPNYSSELNVNALLLGDSALYLCASSLRQGGGVSYNEQFFGPGTRLTVL.

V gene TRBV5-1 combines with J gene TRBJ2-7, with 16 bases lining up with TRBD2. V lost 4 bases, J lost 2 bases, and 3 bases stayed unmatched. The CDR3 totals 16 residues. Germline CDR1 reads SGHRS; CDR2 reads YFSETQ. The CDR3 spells CASSPGLAGGTYEQYF. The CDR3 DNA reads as TGCGCCAGCAGCCCGGGACTAGCGGGGGGGACCTACGAGCAGTACTTC.

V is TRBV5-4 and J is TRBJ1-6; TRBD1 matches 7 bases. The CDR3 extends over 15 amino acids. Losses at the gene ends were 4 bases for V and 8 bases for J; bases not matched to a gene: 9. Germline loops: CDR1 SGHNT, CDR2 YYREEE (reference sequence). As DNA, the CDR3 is TGTGCCAGCAGCGAGGGACAGCTGAAGGATTCACCCCTCCACTTT. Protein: CASSEGQLKDSPLHF. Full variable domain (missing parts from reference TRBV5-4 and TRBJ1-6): ETGVTQSPTHLIKTRGQQVTLRCSSQSGHNTVSWYQQALGQGPQFIFQYYREEENGRGNFPPRFSGLQFPNYSSELNVNALELDDSALYLCASSEGQLKDSPLHFGNGTRLTVT.

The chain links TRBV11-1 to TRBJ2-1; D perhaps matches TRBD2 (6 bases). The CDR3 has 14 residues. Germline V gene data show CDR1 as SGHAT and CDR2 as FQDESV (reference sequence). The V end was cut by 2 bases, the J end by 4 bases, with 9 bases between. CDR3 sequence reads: CASSLLAVYNEQFF. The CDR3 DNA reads TGTGCCAGCAGCTTATTAGCGGTTTACAATGAGCAGTTCTTC.

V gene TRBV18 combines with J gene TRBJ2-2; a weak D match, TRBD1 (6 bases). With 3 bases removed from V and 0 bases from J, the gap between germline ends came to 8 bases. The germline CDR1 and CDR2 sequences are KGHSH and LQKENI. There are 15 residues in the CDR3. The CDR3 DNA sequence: TGTGCCAGCTCACCTGGACAGTCGAACACCGGGGAGCTGTTTTTT. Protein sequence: CASSPGQSNTGELFF.

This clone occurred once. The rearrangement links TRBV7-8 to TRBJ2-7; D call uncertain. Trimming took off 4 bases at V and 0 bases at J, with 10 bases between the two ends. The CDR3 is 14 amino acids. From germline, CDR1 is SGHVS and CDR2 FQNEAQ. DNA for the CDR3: TGTGCCAGCAGCTCCTATCGGACCTCCTACGAGCAGTACTTC. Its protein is CASSSYRTSYEQYF.

CDR3 amino acids: CASSPRDNSPLHF. CDR3 sequence (DNA): TGTGCCAGTAGTCCCCGGGATAATTCACCCCTCCACTTT. This rearrangement joins TRBV19 to TRBJ1-6; D is unclear. Between the trimmed V and J ends, which lost 5 bases and 5 bases, there was a span of 7 bases. Germline V gives CDR1 LNHDA, CDR2 SQIVND (reference sequence). The CDR3 has 13 residues.

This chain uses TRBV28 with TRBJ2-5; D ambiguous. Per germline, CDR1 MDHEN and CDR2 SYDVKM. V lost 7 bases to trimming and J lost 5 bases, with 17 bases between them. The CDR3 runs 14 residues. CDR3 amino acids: CASINRLGSETQYF. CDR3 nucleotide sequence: TGTGCCAGCATAAACCGACTGGGGTCGGAGACCCAGTACTTC. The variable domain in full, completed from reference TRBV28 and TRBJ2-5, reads DVKVTQSSRYLVKRTGEKVFLECVQDMDHENMFWYRQDPGLGLRLIYFSYDVKMKEKGDIPEGYSVSREKKERFSLILESASTNQTSMYLCASINRLGSETQYFGPGTRLLVL.

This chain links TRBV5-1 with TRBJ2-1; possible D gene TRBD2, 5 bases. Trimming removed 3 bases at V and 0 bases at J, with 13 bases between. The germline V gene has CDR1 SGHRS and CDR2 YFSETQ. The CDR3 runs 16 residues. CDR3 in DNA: TGCGCCAGCAGCTCTCAGGTGGGGAGCTCCTACAATGAGCAGTTCTTC. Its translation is CASSSQVGSSYNEQFF.

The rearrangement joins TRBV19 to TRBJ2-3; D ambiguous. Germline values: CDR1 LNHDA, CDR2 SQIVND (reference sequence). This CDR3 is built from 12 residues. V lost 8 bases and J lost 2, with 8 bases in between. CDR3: CASSDLTDTQYF. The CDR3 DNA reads TGTGCCAGTTCGGACCTCACAGATACGCAGTATTTT.

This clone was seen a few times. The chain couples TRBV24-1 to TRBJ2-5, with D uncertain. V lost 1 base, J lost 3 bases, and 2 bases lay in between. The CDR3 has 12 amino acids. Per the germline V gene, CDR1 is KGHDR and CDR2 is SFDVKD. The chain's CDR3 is CATSDFEETQYF. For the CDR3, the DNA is TGTGCCACCAGTGATTTTGAAGAGACCCAGTACTTC.

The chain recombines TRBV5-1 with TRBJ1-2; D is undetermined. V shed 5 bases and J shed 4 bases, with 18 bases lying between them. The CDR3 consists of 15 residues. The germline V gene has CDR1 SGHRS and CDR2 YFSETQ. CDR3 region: CASRPFDTTIYGYTF. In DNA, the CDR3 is TGCGCCAGCAGGCCCTTCGACACCACGATCTATGGCTACACCTTC.

CDR3 nucleotide sequence: TGTGCCAGCAGGCTCCCGAGACGAAACACCATATATTTT. It specifies CASRLPRRNTIYF. The chain links TRBV12-3 or TRBV12-4 to TRBJ1-3; D gene uncertain. The CDR3 has 13 residues. V gave up 6 bases and J gave up 5 bases, with 11 bases separating them.

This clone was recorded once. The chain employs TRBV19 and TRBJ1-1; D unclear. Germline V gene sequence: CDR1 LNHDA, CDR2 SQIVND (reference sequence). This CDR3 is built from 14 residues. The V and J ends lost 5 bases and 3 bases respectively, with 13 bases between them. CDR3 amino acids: CASSVLTGYTEAFF. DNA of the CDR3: TGTGCCAGTAGTGTCCTGACCGGATACACTGAAGCTTTCTTT.

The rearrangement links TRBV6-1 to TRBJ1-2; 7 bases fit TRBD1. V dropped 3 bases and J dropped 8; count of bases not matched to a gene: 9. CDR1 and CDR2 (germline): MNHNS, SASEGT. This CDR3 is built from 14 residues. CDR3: CASSELGQNGGYTF. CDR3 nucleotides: TGTGCCAGCAGTGAGTTGGGACAGAATGGCGGCTACACCTTC.